This T cell receptor beta chain was identified during a study of blood T cell repertoires in COVID-19. All recovered Cohort 3 donors got two negative PCRs, got clearance, or saw symptom resolution. Profiling relied on immunoSEQ multiplex PCR, and the TCRdb table lists in-frame clones only, not all of them. The sample contains 150,000 to 200,000 clones, around 86% of which appear only once. Germline V gene data show CDR1 as MDHEN and CDR2 as SYDVKM. The CDR3 covers 15 residues. V was cut by 1 base and J by 1 base, with 10 bases left in between. The clonotype was recovered from a woman in her 30s who had recovered from COVID-19. The genes are TRBV28 and TRBJ1-2, with a weak D call TRBD1 (5 bases). Sequenced sample: PBMCs or T cells enriched from blood (not recorded which). The CDR3 here is CASSLLNQGNYGYTF. The CDR3, as DNA: TGTGCCAGCAGTTTATTAAACCAGGGTAACTATGGCTACACCTTC.